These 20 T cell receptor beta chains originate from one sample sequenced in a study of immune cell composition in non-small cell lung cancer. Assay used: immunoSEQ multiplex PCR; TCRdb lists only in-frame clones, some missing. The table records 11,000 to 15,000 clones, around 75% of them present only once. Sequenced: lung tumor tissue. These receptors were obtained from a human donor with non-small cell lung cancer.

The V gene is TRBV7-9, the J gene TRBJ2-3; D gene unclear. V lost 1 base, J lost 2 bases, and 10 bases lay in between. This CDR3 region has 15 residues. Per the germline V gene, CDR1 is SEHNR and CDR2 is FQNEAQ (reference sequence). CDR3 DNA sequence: TGTGCCAGCAGCTTAGGTCGAGCCTACACAGATACGCAGTATTTT. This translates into CASSLGRAYTDTQYF.

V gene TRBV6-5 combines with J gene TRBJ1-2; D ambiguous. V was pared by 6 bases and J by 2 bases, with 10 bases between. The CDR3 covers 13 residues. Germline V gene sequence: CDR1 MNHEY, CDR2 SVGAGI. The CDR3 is CASRPGINYGYTF. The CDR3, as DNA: TGTGCCAGCAGACCCGGGATAAACTATGGCTACACCTTC.

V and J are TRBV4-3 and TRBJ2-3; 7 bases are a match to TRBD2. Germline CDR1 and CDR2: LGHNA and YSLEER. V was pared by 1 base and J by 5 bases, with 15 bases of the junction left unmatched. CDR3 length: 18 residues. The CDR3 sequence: CASSQGYGWRELVDTQYF. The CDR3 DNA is TGCGCCAGCAGCCAAGGGTATGGGTGGCGGGAGCTTGTAGATACGCAGTATTTT.

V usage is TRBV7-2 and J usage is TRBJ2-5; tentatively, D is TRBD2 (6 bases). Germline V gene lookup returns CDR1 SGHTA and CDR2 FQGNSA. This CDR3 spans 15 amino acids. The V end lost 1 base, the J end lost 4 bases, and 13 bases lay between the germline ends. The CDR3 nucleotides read TGTGCCAGCAGCTTAGGGGGACTGAGGGGAGAGACCCAGTACTTC. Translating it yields CASSLGGLRGETQYF.

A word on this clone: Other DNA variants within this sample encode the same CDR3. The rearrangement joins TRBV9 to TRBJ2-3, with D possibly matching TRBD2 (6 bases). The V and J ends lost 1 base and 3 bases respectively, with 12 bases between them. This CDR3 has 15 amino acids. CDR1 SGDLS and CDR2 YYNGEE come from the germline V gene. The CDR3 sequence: CASSVYRGRTDTQYF. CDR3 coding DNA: TGTGCCAGCAGCGTATATCGGGGGAGGACAGATACGCAGTATTTT.

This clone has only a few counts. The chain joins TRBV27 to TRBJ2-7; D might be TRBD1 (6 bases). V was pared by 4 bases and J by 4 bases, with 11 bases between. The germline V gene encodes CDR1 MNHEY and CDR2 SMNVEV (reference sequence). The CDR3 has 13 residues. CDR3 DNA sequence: TGTGCCAGCAGTTCGGACAGTCATTACGAGCAGTACTTC. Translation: CASSSDSHYEQYF.

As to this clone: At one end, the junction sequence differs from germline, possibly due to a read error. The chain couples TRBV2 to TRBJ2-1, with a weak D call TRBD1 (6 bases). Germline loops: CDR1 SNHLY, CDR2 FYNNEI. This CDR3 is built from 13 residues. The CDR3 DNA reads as TGTGCCAGCAGTGGACAGGTGGTTGGTCGTAGGCTCTTC. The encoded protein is CASSGQVVGRRLF.

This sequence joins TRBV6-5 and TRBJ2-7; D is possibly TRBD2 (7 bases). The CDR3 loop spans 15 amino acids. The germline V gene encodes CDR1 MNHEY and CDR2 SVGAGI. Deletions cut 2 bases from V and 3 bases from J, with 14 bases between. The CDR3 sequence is CASSYKGGGVYEQYF. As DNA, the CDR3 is TGTGCCAGCAGTTACAAGGGGGGGGGAGTCTACGAGCAGTACTTC.

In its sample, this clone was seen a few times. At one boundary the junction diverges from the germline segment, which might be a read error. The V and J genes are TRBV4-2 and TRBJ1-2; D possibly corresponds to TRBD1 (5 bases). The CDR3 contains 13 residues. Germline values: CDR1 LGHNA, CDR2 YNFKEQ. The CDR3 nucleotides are TGTGCCAGCAGCCAAGAGCTACACGGGGGTGGCAGCTTC. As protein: CASSQELHGGGSF.

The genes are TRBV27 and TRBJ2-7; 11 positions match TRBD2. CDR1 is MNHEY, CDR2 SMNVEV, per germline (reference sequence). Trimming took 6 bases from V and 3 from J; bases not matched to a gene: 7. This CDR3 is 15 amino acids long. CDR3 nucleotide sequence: TGTGCCAGCAGCCTTACTAGCGGGAGTATCTACGAGCAGTACTTC. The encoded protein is CASSLTSGSIYEQYF.

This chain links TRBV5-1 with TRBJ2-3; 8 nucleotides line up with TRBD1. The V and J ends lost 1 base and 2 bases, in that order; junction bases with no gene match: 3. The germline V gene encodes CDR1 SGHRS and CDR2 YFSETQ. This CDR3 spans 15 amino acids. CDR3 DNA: TGCGCCAGCAGCTTGACAGGGGGACCCACAGATACGCAGTATTTT. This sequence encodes CASSLTGGPTDTQYF. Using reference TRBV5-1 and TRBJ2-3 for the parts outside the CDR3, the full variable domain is KAGVTQTPRYLIKTRGQQVTLSCSPISGHRSVSWYQQTPGQGLQFLFEYFSETQRNKGNFPGRFSGRQFSNSRSEMNVSTLELGDSALYLCASSLTGGPTDTQYFGPGTRLTVL.

The CDR3 DNA sequence: TGTGCCAGCTCACCCCTGGCCCCTCAGCGGGAAAAATACAATGAGCAGTTCTTC. Protein: CASSPLAPQREKYNEQFF. This chain uses TRBV18 with TRBJ2-1; 7 nucleotides match TRBD2. CDR3 length: 18 residues. From germline, CDR1 is KGHSH and CDR2 LQKENI. Trimming cost V 3 bases and J 4 bases; bases outside gene matches: 15. The complete variable domain, with remaining parts taken from reference TRBV18 and TRBJ2-1, reads NAGVMQNPRHLVRRRGQEARLRCSPMKGHSHVYWYRQLPEEGLKFMVYLQKENIIDESGMPKERFSAEFPKEGPSILRIQQVVRGDSAAYFCASSPLAPQREKYNEQFFGPGTRLTVL.

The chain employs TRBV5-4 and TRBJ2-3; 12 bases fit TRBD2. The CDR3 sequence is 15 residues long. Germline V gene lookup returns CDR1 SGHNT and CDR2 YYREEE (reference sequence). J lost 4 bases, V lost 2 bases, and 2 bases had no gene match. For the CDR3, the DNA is TGTGCCAGCAGCTTATCTAGCGGGAGGGCAGATACGCAGTATTTT. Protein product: CASSLSSGRADTQYF.

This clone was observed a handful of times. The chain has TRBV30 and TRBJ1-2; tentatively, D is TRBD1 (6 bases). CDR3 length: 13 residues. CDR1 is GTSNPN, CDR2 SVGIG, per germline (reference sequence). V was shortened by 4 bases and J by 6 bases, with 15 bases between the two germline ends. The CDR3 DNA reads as TGTGCCTGGAAAAGGAGGGGGGGGGATGGCTACACCTTC. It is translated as CAWKRRGGDGYTF.

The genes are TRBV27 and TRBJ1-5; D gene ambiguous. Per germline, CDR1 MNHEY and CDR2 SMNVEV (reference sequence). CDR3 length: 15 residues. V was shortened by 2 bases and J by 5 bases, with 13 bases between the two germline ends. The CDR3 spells CASSLPYREHQPQHF. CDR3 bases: TGTGCCAGCAGTTTACCCTACCGGGAACATCAGCCCCAGCATTTT.

The CDR3 sequence: CASSKGPGGNQPQHF. CDR3 DNA: TGTGCCAGCTCAAAGGGGCCAGGGGGAAATCAGCCCCAGCATTTT. The rearrangement uses TRBV18 and TRBJ1-5, with 7 bases aligning to TRBD1. V was pared by 5 bases and J by 4 bases, with 8 bases of the junction left unmatched. CDR1 and CDR2 from the germline V gene are KGHSH and LQKENI. The length of the CDR3 is 15 residues.

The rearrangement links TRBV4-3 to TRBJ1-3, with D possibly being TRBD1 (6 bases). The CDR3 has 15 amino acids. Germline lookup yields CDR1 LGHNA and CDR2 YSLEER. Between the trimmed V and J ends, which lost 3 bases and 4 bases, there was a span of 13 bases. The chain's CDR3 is CASSQLQGEGNTIYF. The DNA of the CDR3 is TGCGCCAGCAGCCAGTTACAGGGAGAGGGAAACACCATATATTTT.

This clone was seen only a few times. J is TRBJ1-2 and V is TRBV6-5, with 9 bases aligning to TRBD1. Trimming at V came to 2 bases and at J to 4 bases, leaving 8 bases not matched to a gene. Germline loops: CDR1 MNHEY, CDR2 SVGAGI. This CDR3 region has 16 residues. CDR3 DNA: TGTGCCAGCAGTTACCACGGGACAGGGAAGAGCTATGGCTACACCTTC. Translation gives CASSYHGTGKSYGYTF.

CDR3 nucleotides: TGCGCCAGCAGCTTCCGGGAGGCAGATACGCAGTATTTT. Protein sequence: CASSFREADTQYF. This chain links TRBV5-1 with TRBJ2-3; TRBD2 matches at 7 bases. J was trimmed by 4 bases and V by 2 bases; bases with no gene match: 1. The CDR3 is 13 amino acids. The germline V gene has CDR1 SGHRS and CDR2 YFSETQ.

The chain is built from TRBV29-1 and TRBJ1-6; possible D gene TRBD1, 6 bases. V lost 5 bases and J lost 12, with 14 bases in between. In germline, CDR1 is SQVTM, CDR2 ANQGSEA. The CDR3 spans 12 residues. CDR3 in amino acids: CSVSTGRGPLHF. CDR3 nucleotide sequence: TGCAGCGTTTCGACAGGTAGAGGACCCCTCCACTTT. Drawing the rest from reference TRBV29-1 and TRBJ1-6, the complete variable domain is SAVISQKPSRDICQRGTSLTIQCQVDSQVTMMFWYRQQPGQSLTLIATANQGSEATYESGFVIDKFPISRPNLTFSTLTVSNMSPEDSSIYLCSVSTGRGPLHFGNGTRLTVT.